Listed below are T cell receptor beta chains from one sample, sequenced in a study of identical twins. TCRdb independently ran MiXCR on the 5' RACE reads; one entry per CDR3 protein. The sample lists around 480,000 distinct CDR3 sequences, approximately 15% occurring once. These same records also appear under a second study, on yellow fever vaccine responses in identical twins.

Specimen: CD4+ T cells sorted from blood. These receptors originate from a woman aged 18-30 years in good health. The CDR3 runs from the conserved cysteine through the conserved F or W. The D gene is left open where the match is weak. Clone size is stated in some rows and not others, as once, few, many or a class when expanded.

clone size: .
J gene: TRBJ2-1
D gene: TRBD2
V gene: TRBV7-2
CDR3 DNA: TGTGCCAGCAGTACCGCTAGCGGGAGGGGAGGCAATGAGCAGTTCTTC
CDR3 protein: CASSTASGRGGNEQFF

clone size: few
J gene: TRBJ2-1
D gene: TRBD2
V gene: TRBV28
CDR3 DNA: TGTGCCAGCAGTTTTTCGGTGCGGGGGGGGTACAATGAGCAGTTCTTC
CDR3 protein: CASSFSVRGGYNEQFF

clone size: .
J gene: TRBJ2-2
D gene: .
V gene: TRBV5-6
CDR3 DNA: TGTGCCAGCAGCTTGCCCAGGGTTAACGGGGAGCTGTTTTTT
CDR3 protein: CASSLPRVNGELFF

clone size: few
J gene: TRBJ2-1
D gene: TRBD2
V gene: TRBV9
CDR3 DNA: TGTGCCAGCAGCGCCCTCGGGGGGACTACCTACAATGAGCAGTTCTTC
CDR3 protein: CASSALGGTTYNEQFF

clone size: many
J gene: TRBJ2-1
D gene: TRBD2
V gene: TRBV5-1
CDR3 DNA: TGCGCCAGCAGCTTGGGTAGCGGGAACTACAATGAGCAGTTCTTC
CDR3 protein: CASSLGSGNYNEQFF

clone size: many
J gene: TRBJ2-1
D gene: .
V gene: TRBV6-2/TRBV6-3
CDR3 DNA: TGTGCCAGCAGTTGGACCTACAATGAGCAGTTCTTC
CDR3 protein: CASSWTYNEQFF

clone size: few
J gene: TRBJ2-5
D gene: .
V gene: TRBV5-1
CDR3 DNA: TGCGCCAGCAGCTTCGGGAGCTCCAACCAAGAGACCCAGTACTTC
CDR3 protein: CASSFGSSNQETQYF

clone size: .
J gene: TRBJ2-3
D gene: .
V gene: TRBV7-2
CDR3 DNA: TGTGCCAGCAGCTTAGTAATAGGGGCAGATACGCAGTATTTT
CDR3 protein: CASSLVIGADTQYF

clone size: few
J gene: TRBJ2-1
D gene: TRBD2
V gene: TRBV3-1
CDR3 DNA: TGTGCCAGCAGCCAAGGTATCAGCGGGGGGTGGAATGAGCAGTTCTTC
CDR3 protein: CASSQGISGGWNEQFF

clone size: .
J gene: TRBJ2-2
D gene: TRBD1
V gene: TRBV7-9
CDR3 DNA: TGTGCCAGCAGCCGAATACAGGGGACGCCAAACACCGGGGAGCTGTTTTTT
CDR3 protein: CASSRIQGTPNTGELFF

clone size: .
J gene: TRBJ2-2
D gene: .
V gene: TRBV27
CDR3 DNA: TGTGCCAGCAACAAATGGGGGCAAACCGGGGAGCTGTTTTTT
CDR3 protein: CASNKWGQTGELFF

clone size: .
J gene: TRBJ2-7
D gene: TRBD2
V gene: TRBV19
CDR3 DNA: TGTGCCAGTAGTAAACCCTTAGCGGGGACTACCTACGAGCAGTACTTC
CDR3 protein: CASSKPLAGTTYEQYF

clone size: few
J gene: TRBJ1-6
D gene: .
V gene: TRBV2
CDR3 DNA: TGTGCCAGCTGGTTACAGGGTTATAATTCACCCCTCCACTTT
CDR3 protein: CASWLQGYNSPLHF

clone size: .
J gene: TRBJ2-5
D gene: .
V gene: TRBV6-2/TRBV6-3
CDR3 DNA: TGTGCCAGCAGGTCGACAGCACAAGAGACCCAGTACTTC
CDR3 protein: CASRSTAQETQYF

clone size: many
J gene: TRBJ2-1
D gene: TRBD1
V gene: TRBV5-1
CDR3 DNA: TGCGCCAGCAGCTACCGGGACAGTTACAATGAGCAGTTCTTC
CDR3 protein: CASSYRDSYNEQFF

clone size: .
J gene: TRBJ2-7
D gene: .
V gene: TRBV6-1
CDR3 DNA: TGTGCCAGCAGAAACGGGGGTTCCTACGAGCAGTACTTC
CDR3 protein: CASRNGGSYEQYF

clone size: many
J gene: TRBJ2-4
D gene: TRBD2
V gene: TRBV12-3/TRBV12-4
CDR3 DNA: TGTGCCAGCAGTGACAACCGAGCGGGAAAAGCAAACATTCAGTACTTC
CDR3 protein: CASSDNRAGKANIQYF

clone size: .
J gene: TRBJ2-7
D gene: .
V gene: TRBV6-2/TRBV6-3
CDR3 DNA: TGTGCCAGCAGGCCGGCAGACTACGAGCAGTACTTC
CDR3 protein: CASRPADYEQYF

clone size: .
J gene: TRBJ2-5
D gene: TRBD1
V gene: TRBV9
CDR3 DNA: TGTGCCAGCAGCCCACAGGGACAGGCACAAGAGACCCAGTACTTC
CDR3 protein: CASSPQGQAQETQYF

clone size: many
J gene: TRBJ2-7
D gene: .
V gene: TRBV12-3/TRBV12-4
CDR3 DNA: TGTGCCAGCAGTTTAGTGGGGACGGCATCCTACGAGCAGTACTTC
CDR3 protein: CASSLVGTASYEQYF

clone size: few
J gene: TRBJ2-5
D gene: .
V gene: TRBV20-1
CDR3 DNA: TGCAGTGCTATGACAGGGCGGGGGTACCAAGAGACCCAGTACTTC
CDR3 protein: CSAMTGRGYQETQYF

clone size: .
J gene: TRBJ2-7
D gene: .
V gene: TRBV6-6
CDR3 DNA: TGTGCCAGCAACTCCCAGGTAGTTAGCGAGCAGTACTTC
CDR3 protein: CASNSQVVSEQYF

clone size: few
J gene: TRBJ2-7
D gene: .
V gene: TRBV5-1
CDR3 DNA: TGCGCCAGCAGCTTGGCACGGGCCTACGAGCAGTACTTC
CDR3 protein: CASSLARAYEQYF

clone size: few
J gene: TRBJ2-1
D gene: TRBD1
V gene: TRBV6-1
CDR3 DNA: TGTGCCAGCAGTGCGACAGGGGTCCGCAATGAGCAGTTCTTC
CDR3 protein: CASSATGVRNEQFF